The 14 T cell receptor beta chains in this list originate from one sample, sequenced in a study of Ad26.COV2.S vaccination and SARS-CoV-2 variants. This table comes from immunoSEQ multiplex PCR, and its TCRdb copy is limited to in-frame clones, with some not included. In the table there are some 320,000 clones, roughly 86% of which are singletons. Described treatment: some 20 received Ad26.COV2.S at low or high dose, single or two shots; a few received placebo; per-sample allocation not given. After the first vaccine or placebo injection, samples were drawn on day 63. The sample consisted of peripheral blood, taken in a trial of Ad26.COV2.S vaccine versus placebo. The source of these receptors is a person between 18 and 59 years old who received the Ad26.COV2.S COVID-19 vaccine or a placebo.

This clone was seen once. The chain is built from TRBV5-1 and TRBJ2-5; 7 nucleotides agree with TRBD1. CDR1 is SGHRS, CDR2 YFSETQ, per germline. The CDR3 has 16 residues. V dropped 4 bases and J dropped 3; count of bases not matched to a gene: 12. Here the CDR3 reads CASSRDPGQGEETQYF. The CDR3 bases are TGCGCCAGCAGCCGCGATCCGGGTCAGGGGGAAGAGACCCAGTACTTC.

This chain uses TRBV4-3 with TRBJ1-2; D perhaps matches TRBD1 (5 bases). The CDR3 has 15 amino acids. CDR1 and CDR2 from the germline V gene are LGHNA and YSLEER. V shed 0 bases and J shed 2 bases, with 10 bases lying between them. CDR3 sequence reads: CASSQDWGSNYGYTF. CDR3 nucleotides: TGCGCCAGCAGCCAAGATTGGGGGAGCAACTATGGCTACACCTTC.

There are a few counts of this clone. This sequence joins TRBV5-6 and TRBJ2-1; 8 bases map to TRBD1. Germline CDR1 SGHDT, CDR2 YYEEEE. The CDR3 sequence is 11 residues long. V gave up 3 bases and J gave up 10 bases; unmatched junction bases: 0. The DNA of the CDR3 is TGTGCCAGCAGCTGGACAGGGGAGCAGTTCTTC. Translating gives CASSWTGEQFF. The variable domain in full, completed from reference TRBV5-6 and TRBJ2-1, reads DAGVTQSPTHLIKTRGQQVTLRCSPKSGHDTVSWYQQALGQGPQFIFQYYEEEERQRGNFPDRFSGHQFPNYSSELNVNALLLGDSALYLCASSWTGEQFFGPGTRLTVL.

This chain connects TRBV11-2 to TRBJ2-7; 9 bases are a match to TRBD1. CDR1 SGHAT and CDR2 FQNNGV come from the germline V gene. The CDR3 totals 15 residues. V gave up 1 base and J gave up 2 bases; unmatched junction bases: 3. Written as DNA, the CDR3 is TGTGCCAGCAGCTTAGGACGGACAGGGGCCTACGAGCAGTACTTC. Translated: CASSLGRTGAYEQYF.

The V gene is TRBV20-1, the J gene TRBJ2-1; 7 positions match TRBD2. Germline assignment: CDR1 DFQATT and CDR2 SNEGSKA (reference sequence). Trimming cost V 3 bases and J 0 bases; bases outside gene matches: 8. This CDR3 has 16 amino acids. This chain's CDR3 is CSASRAGLSSYNEQFF. The DNA of the CDR3 is TGCAGTGCTAGTAGAGCGGGGTTGAGCTCCTACAATGAGCAGTTCTTC.

The chain joins TRBV15 to TRBJ1-2; maybe TRBD1 (6 bases). There are 17 residues in the CDR3. Per germline, CDR1 LNHNV and CDR2 YYDKDF (reference sequence). V was clipped by 1 base and J by 0 bases, with 15 bases between them. The CDR3 bases are TGTGCCACCAGCAGAGCGGGGGACACCAACTCTAACTATGGCTACACCTTC. This translates into CATSRAGDTNSNYGYTF.

The CDR3 coding sequence is TGTGCCAGCAGCTTCAGACAGGGAGTTTCACCCCTCCACTTT. Amino acid sequence: CASSFRQGVSPLHF. V is TRBV7-2 and J is TRBJ1-6, with 7 bases lining up with TRBD1. The CDR3 loop spans 14 amino acids. In germline, CDR1 is SGHTA, CDR2 FQGNSA. V lost 3 bases and J lost 9; bases outside the gene matches: 5.

CDR3 bases: TGTGCCAGCATGAGTTTAACAGGAACCTACGAGCAGTACTTC. Protein sequence: CASMSLTGTYEQYF. This chain uses TRBV7-2 with TRBJ2-7, with D possibly matching TRBD1 (5 bases). Deletions cut 7 bases from V and 2 bases from J, with 15 bases between. Germline lookup yields CDR1 SGHTA and CDR2 FQGNSA. This CDR3 comprises 14 residues.

The rearrangement joins TRBV18 to TRBJ2-7; 7 nucleotides align to TRBD1. With V trimmed by 6 bases and J by 3 bases, 23 bases remained unmatched. The CDR3 is 19 amino acids. Germline CDR1 and CDR2: KGHSH and LQKENI. The CDR3: CASSPVHSSRTGVFYEQYF. For the CDR3, the DNA is TGTGCCAGCTCGCCCGTTCACAGTTCGCGAACAGGGGTCTTCTACGAGCAGTACTTC.

The chain links TRBV29-1 to TRBJ1-5, with 11 bases lining up with TRBD1. The CDR3 extends over 14 amino acids. Germline CDR1 and CDR2: SQVTM and ANQGSEA. Germline trimming cut 7 bases from V and 7 bases from J; bases unmatched to any gene: 9. The DNA of the CDR3 is TGCAGCGCCGGGGGGACAGGGGGAGACCAGCCCCAGCATTTT. It is translated as CSAGGTGGDQPQHF.

The chain links TRBV5-1 to TRBJ1-1, with a possible D match to TRBD1 (6 bases). This CDR3 has 16 residues. Germline-derived CDR1 and CDR2 are SGHRS and YFSETQ. V was shortened by 0 bases and J by 4 bases, with 16 bases between the two germline ends. The CDR3: CASSLGLGGPITEAFF. The CDR3 coding sequence is TGCGCCAGCAGCTTGGGGCTGGGGGGGCCGATCACTGAAGCTTTCTTT. Looking up the rest from reference TRBV5-1 and TRBJ1-1 gives the full variable domain: KAGVTQTPRYLIKTRGQQVTLSCSPISGHRSVSWYQQTPGQGLQFLFEYFSETQRNKGNFPGRFSGRQFSNSRSEMNVSTLELGDSALYLCASSLGLGGPITEAFFGQGTRLTVV.

A note on this clone: Germline and junction disagree at one end, which may indicate a read error. The chain combines TRBV20-1 with TRBJ2-4; the D is unclear. CDR3 length: 11 residues. CDR1 and CDR2 (germline): DFQATT, SNEGSKA (reference sequence). The DNA of the CDR3 is TGCAGTGCTAGTGTCGGACGATCCTCGAACTTC. It encodes CSASVGRSSNF.

The CDR3 coding sequence is TGTGCCAGCAGTGATAGCGGGGGCTACGAGCAGTACTTC. It encodes CASSDSGGYEQYF. The V gene is TRBV5-4, the J gene TRBJ2-7; TRBD2 matches at 9 bases. Per the germline V gene, CDR1 is SGHNT and CDR2 is YYREEE (reference sequence). The CDR3 consists of 13 residues. V was pared by 5 bases and J by 3 bases, with 3 bases of the junction left unmatched.

This clone has a handful of counts. The chain carries TRBV7-2 and TRBJ1-2; D remains unclear. Germline CDR1 is SGHTA and CDR2 is FQGNSA. The V and J ends lost 5 bases and 8 bases respectively, with 12 bases between them. The CDR3 consists of 12 residues. The CDR3 spells CASSPSFRGYTF. CDR3 coding DNA: TGTGCCAGCAGCCCCTCCTTTAGGGGCTACACCTTC.